This is a list of T cell receptor beta chains from one sample in a study of T-cell memory formation after mild COVID-19. Each CDR3 protein is one row after TCRdb ran MiXCR on the 5' RACE reads. In the table there are about 430,000 distinct CDR3 sequences, about 20% of which are singletons. The sequencing sample was made of PBMCs or a T cell subset sorted from them (not recorded which). These receptors all come from a man between 18 and 35 years old who had mild COVID-19 (a few samples of this study predate the infection). Cell type and time point are not known. The CDR3 runs from the conserved cysteine through the conserved F or W. The D gene is left open where the match is weak. Only some rows state a clone size, as once, few, many or a class for expanded clones.

j_call: TRBJ1-5; v_call: TRBV2; d_call: NA; clone_size: few; cdr3_nt: TGTGCCAGCAGTGAAAGCGGGGGGGCTGGTCAGCCCCAGCATTTT; cdr3_aa: CASSESGGAGQPQHF
j_call: TRBJ2-2; v_call: TRBV4-2; d_call: TRBD2; clone_size: few; cdr3_nt: TGTGCCAGCAGGCGAATAGCGGGGGTTTCAGGGGAGCTGTTTTTT; cdr3_aa: CASRRIAGVSGELFF
j_call: TRBJ2-6; v_call: TRBV18; d_call: NA; clone_size: NA; cdr3_nt: TGTGCCAGCTCACAATTAGCCTCTGGGGCCAACGTCCTGACTTTC; cdr3_aa: CASSQLASGANVLTF
j_call: TRBJ2-3; v_call: TRBV20-1; d_call: TRBD2; clone_size: few; cdr3_nt: TGCAGTGCTCCCGAAAGCGGGGGGGCTTCGGATACGCAGTATTTT; cdr3_aa: CSAPESGGASDTQYF
j_call: TRBJ1-5; v_call: TRBV20-1; d_call: NA; clone_size: NA; cdr3_nt: TGCAGTGCTAGAGATCGGCAGGGAAATCAGCCCCAGCATTTT; cdr3_aa: CSARDRQGNQPQHF
j_call: TRBJ2-3; v_call: TRBV12-3/TRBV12-4; d_call: NA; clone_size: many; cdr3_nt: TGTGCCAGCAGCTTAAGATCTAGCACAGATACGCAGTATTTT; cdr3_aa: CASSLRSSTDTQYF
j_call: TRBJ1-1; v_call: TRBV7-9; d_call: NA; clone_size: few; cdr3_nt: TGTGCCAGCAGGAGCCCCGGCGGGGGAAGGACTGAAGCTTTCTTT; cdr3_aa: CASRSPGGGRTEAFF
j_call: TRBJ2-1; v_call: TRBV7-3; d_call: NA; clone_size: few; cdr3_nt: TGTGCCAGCAGCCAAAGGACAGGGAGGGGCAATGAGCAGTTCTTC; cdr3_aa: CASSQRTGRGNEQFF
j_call: TRBJ2-3; v_call: TRBV7-2; d_call: NA; clone_size: many; cdr3_nt: TGTGCCAGCAGCTTAGTAGGGGATACGCAGTATTTT; cdr3_aa: CASSLVGDTQYF
j_call: TRBJ2-1; v_call: TRBV7-9; d_call: NA; clone_size: few; cdr3_nt: TGTGCCAGCAGCCCAGCCCGACAGAGGGATGAGCAGTTCTTC; cdr3_aa: CASSPARQRDEQFF
j_call: TRBJ1-5; v_call: TRBV7-2; d_call: TRBD1; clone_size: NA; cdr3_nt: TGTGCCAGCAGCGAGGTTGGGACAGGGGTTCAGCCCCAGCATTTT; cdr3_aa: CASSEVGTGVQPQHF
j_call: TRBJ2-5; v_call: TRBV6-5; d_call: NA; clone_size: NA; cdr3_nt: TGTGCCAGCAGTTACTCGATCATTGGGGAGACCCAGTACTTC; cdr3_aa: CASSYSIIGETQYF
j_call: TRBJ2-1; v_call: TRBV12-3/TRBV12-4; d_call: NA; clone_size: few; cdr3_nt: TGTGCCAGCAATTGGCGCGGGACCTACTACAATGAGCAGTTCTTC; cdr3_aa: CASNWRGTYYNEQFF
j_call: TRBJ2-3; v_call: TRBV19; d_call: NA; clone_size: NA; cdr3_nt: TGTGCCAGTAGTAACCCGTCGGGGACCACAGATACGCAGTATTTT; cdr3_aa: CASSNPSGTTDTQYF
j_call: TRBJ2-7; v_call: TRBV5-1; d_call: NA; clone_size: few; cdr3_nt: TGCGCCAGCAGCTTGGAGAGGGCCTACGAGCAGTACTTC; cdr3_aa: CASSLERAYEQYF